This T cell receptor (beta chain) was recovered during a study of cytomegalovirus exposure and HLA in healthy donors. General study findings and limits: Segments of the TCR beta V type were, in most cases, productive about 87% or about 30% of the time in an earlier analysis.

Germline loops: CDR1 LGHNT, CDR2 FRNRAP. Trimming took 6 bases from V and 2 from J, leaving 14 bases between them. The CDR3 loop spans 15 amino acids. Details on this clone: Its matching antigen is unknown.

The PCR used 60 Vbeta and 13 Jbeta primers. Libraries were prepared by immunoSEQ multiplex PCR; TCRdb keeps only in-frame clonotypes and omits some of them. This table holds 200,000 to 250,000 clones, around 85% found once. The source material was PBMCs. This chain connects TRBV12-5 to TRBJ2-1; TRBD1 is a possible D gene (5 bases). The origin of this receptor is a human donor in good health. DNA for the CDR3: TGTGCTAGTGGCCGACAGATACCCCCCTACAATGAGCAGTTCTTC. The encoded protein is CASGRQIPPYNEQFF.